This TCR beta chain emerged from a study of blood T cell repertoires in COVID-19. For the study at large: Sources were T cells, B-cell-depleted T cells, or PBMCs; the material itself was cDNA or gDNA.

Trimming stripped 4 bases from V and 0 bases from J, with 9 bases between. Germline V lookup: CDR1 KGHDR, CDR2 SFDVKD. This CDR3 contains 15 residues. Sequencing was performed with immunoSEQ multiplex PCR; in TCRdb, only in-frame clones are kept and a portion is missing. In the table there are some 460,000 clones, around 89% of which are singletons. The TCR sequence derives from a woman between 25 and 40 years old with acute or convalescent COVID-19. The sample comprised peripheral blood. The chain employs TRBV24-1 and TRBJ1-5, with D unclear. The CDR3 protein is CATSERGDSNQPQHF. The DNA of the CDR3 is TGTGCCACCAGTGAACGCGGGGATAGCAATCAGCCCCAGCATTTT.